The 16 T cell receptor beta chains given below trace back to one sample, sequenced in a study of T cells in localized non-small cell lung cancer. The protocol was immunoSEQ multiplex PCR, while the TCRdb copy is restricted to in-frame clones and leaves out a portion. The data show tens of thousands of clones, approximately 84% seen once. This material consisted of peripheral blood, taken before any cancer treatment. These receptors originate from a man aged 35-75 years with stage I lung adenocarcinoma.

The chain is built from TRBV7-2 and TRBJ2-7, with D maybe TRBD2 (5 bases). CDR3 length equals 13 residues. The V and J ends lost 3 bases and 3 bases respectively, with 9 bases between them. Germline loops: CDR1 SGHTA, CDR2 FQGNSA. CDR3 nucleotide sequence: TGTGCCAGCAGCTTCGGGGTTTTCTACGAGCAGTACTTC. Protein sequence: CASSFGVFYEQYF.

V and J are TRBV5-1 and TRBJ1-1, with a weak D call TRBD1 (6 bases). CDR1 and CDR2 from the germline V gene are SGHRS and YFSETQ. V was cut by 3 bases and J by 5 bases, with 8 bases left in between. The CDR3 runs to 12 residues. The CDR3 coding sequence is TGCGCCAGCAGCTCCCAGGGGACTGAAGCTTTCTTT. It yields the protein CASSSQGTEAFF.

V and J are TRBV11-2 and TRBJ2-3, with TRBD2 matching 12 bases. Trimming cost V 8 bases and J 5 bases; bases outside gene matches: 2. The CDR3 covers 13 residues. CDR1 and CDR2 from the germline V gene are SGHAT and FQNNGV. DNA of the CDR3: TGTGCCAGCCGACTAGCGGGAGTAGATACGCAGTATTTT. This gives the protein CASRLAGVDTQYF.

The rearrangement joins TRBV19 to TRBJ2-7, with D perhaps TRBD1 (6 bases). This CDR3 region has 12 residues. V lost 6 bases and J lost 5, with 11 bases in between. Germline V CDR1 and CDR2: LNHDA, SQIVND (reference sequence). The CDR3 is CASRQGRNEQYF. CDR3 in DNA: TGTGCCAGTAGGCAGGGGCGTAACGAGCAGTACTTC.

This rearrangement joins TRBV5-6 to TRBJ1-4, with D unresolved. Trimming removed 4 bases at V and 3 bases at J, with 16 bases between. This CDR3 contains 16 residues. Germline-derived CDR1 and CDR2 are SGHDT and YYEEEE. The chain's CDR3 is CASSRFVRWANEKLFF. CDR3 nucleotide sequence: TGTGCCAGCAGCCGGTTCGTAAGGTGGGCTAATGAAAAACTGTTTTTT.

In its sample, this clone was seen many times. J is TRBJ2-7 and V is TRBV7-3, with a tentative D call TRBD2 (5 bases). CDR1 and CDR2 from the germline V gene are SGHTA and FQGTGA. V lost 4 bases and J lost 7, with 14 bases in between. The CDR3 loop spans 13 amino acids. CDR3 bases: TGTGCCAGCAGCTACTCTAGCATAGAAGAGCAGTACTTC. The encoded protein is CASSYSSIEEQYF. Full variable domain (remainder filled in from reference TRBV7-3 and TRBJ2-7): GAGVSQTPSNKVTEKGKYVELRCDPISGHTALYWYRQSLGQGPEFLIYFQGTGAADDSGLPNDRFFAVRPEGSVSTLKIQRTERGDSAVYLCASSYSSIEEQYFGPGTRLTVT.

This sequence joins TRBV4-1 and TRBJ2-1; D not resolved. The CDR3 sequence is 12 residues long. Trimming removed 5 bases from V and 8 bases from J, with 10 bases in between. Germline CDR1 and CDR2: MGHRA and YSYEKL. The CDR3 loop is CASSFNSDEQFF. For the CDR3, the DNA is TGCGCCAGCAGCTTCAATTCGGATGAGCAGTTCTTC.

The chain employs TRBV7-9 and TRBJ2-5; weak D call: TRBD1 (6 bases). Germline lookup yields CDR1 SEHNR and CDR2 FQNEAQ (reference sequence). V shed 7 bases and J shed 5 bases, with 11 bases lying between them. The CDR3 spans 12 residues. The CDR3: CASITQGETQYF. The CDR3 DNA is TGTGCCAGCATAACCCAGGGGGAGACCCAGTACTTC.

The chain carries TRBV10-3 and TRBJ2-2; D possibly corresponds to TRBD2 (5 bases). Germline CDR1 is ENHRY and CDR2 is SYGVKD. The germline V and J ends were trimmed by 6 bases and 4 bases, with 12 bases remaining between them. The CDR3 covers 14 residues. The CDR3 loop reads CAIRPDLLTGELFF. The CDR3 DNA reads TGTGCCATCAGACCGGACTTACTCACCGGGGAGCTGTTTTTT.

The chain couples TRBV27 to TRBJ1-3, with D tentatively TRBD1 (6 bases). V was cut by 6 bases and J by 0 bases, with 18 bases left in between. The CDR3 is 17 amino acids. The V gene's germline CDR1 is MNHEY and CDR2 SMNVEV (reference sequence). CDR3 nucleotide sequence: TGTGCCAGCAGCCCCCAACAGGGAACAGACTCTGGAAACACCATATATTTT. This translates into CASSPQQGTDSGNTIYF.

The chain recombines TRBV28 with TRBJ2-5; D may be TRBD2 (6 bases). V gave up 5 bases and J gave up 5 bases, with 27 bases separating them. The germline gives CDR1 MDHEN, CDR2 SYDVKM. The length of the CDR3 is 18 residues. The DNA for the CDR3 is TGTGCCAGCAGTGGGACGCTCGGGACTCAAGAGGGTGTGGAGACCCAGTACTTC. It codes for CASSGTLGTQEGVETQYF. The whole variable domain, filled in from reference TRBV28 and TRBJ2-5, reads DVKVTQSSRYLVKRTGEKVFLECVQDMDHENMFWYRQDPGLGLRLIYFSYDVKMKEKGDIPEGYSVSREKKERFSLILESASTNQTSMYLCASSGTLGTQEGVETQYFGPGTRLLVL.

The CDR3 coding sequence is TGTGCCAGCAGCTTGCTTCAGGGGGCAGGGTCACCCCTCCACTTT. Its protein is CASSLLQGAGSPLHF. V is TRBV5-8 and J is TRBJ1-6; 8 nucleotides agree with TRBD1. The CDR3 consists of 15 residues. The trim removed 1 base at V and 10 bases at J, leaving 7 bases unmatched. CDR1 SGHTS and CDR2 YDEGEE come from the germline V gene.

The chain joins TRBV5-4 to TRBJ2-2; 9 bases line up with TRBD1. The CDR3 runs to 14 residues. Germline-derived CDR1 and CDR2 are SGHNT and YYREEE (reference sequence). After removal of 5 bases from V and 7 bases from J, the junction contained 6 bases not matched to a gene. CDR3 in DNA: TGTGCCAGCAGTCGGGACAGGGCGGACGGGGAGCTGTTTTTT. Protein sequence: CASSRDRADGELFF.

The chain recombines TRBV19 with TRBJ2-5; D is perhaps TRBD2 (5 bases). The germline gives CDR1 LNHDA, CDR2 SQIVND (reference sequence). V was cut by 3 bases and J by 2 bases, with 16 bases left in between. The CDR3 sequence is 16 residues long. CDR3 coding DNA: TGTGCCAGTAGTATCGGGGAGCGAACGGGACAAGAGACCCAGTACTTC. This codes for CASSIGERTGQETQYF.

This clone appeared a single time. The V call is TRBV9, the J call TRBJ2-7, with D possibly being TRBD1 (5 bases). The CDR3 covers 14 residues. V lost 0 bases, J lost 2 bases, and 9 bases lay in between. CDR1 is SGDLS, CDR2 YYNGEE, per germline. In DNA form, the CDR3 reads TGTGCCAGCAGCGTAGGAACAGGCCCCTACGAGCAGTACTTC. Translation: CASSVGTGPYEQYF. Supplemented by reference TRBV9 and TRBJ2-7, the full variable domain reads DSGVTQTPKHLITATGQRVTLRCSPRSGDLSVYWYQQSLDQGLQFLIQYYNGEERAKGNILERFSAQQFPDLHSELNLSSLELGDSALYFCASSVGTGPYEQYFGPGTRLTVT.

The chain has TRBV29-1 and TRBJ2-1; 10 bases agree with TRBD1. Trimming removed 7 bases from V and 15 bases from J; junction bases left unmatched: 12. The CDR3 is 12 residues long. Germline CDR1 and CDR2: SQVTM and ANQGSEA. CDR3 sequence: CSGGERGTGAFF. In nucleotides, the CDR3 is TGCAGCGGGGGAGAGCGGGGGACAGGGGCGTTCTTC.